The present entry profiles one TCR beta chain with its context. Its antigen specificity is not known. Per-nucleotide qualities are absent, and no much larger clonotype sits a single base away. The cohort was made up of around 720 healthy bone marrow donors. Cohort members were all nominally healthy when sampled, although unrecorded immune exposures were likely present. The donor tested CMV seronegative and was one of the 352 seronegative cohort members. A peripheral blood sample was collected from each donor, and TCR beta sequencing was performed on peripheral blood mononuclear cells. Genomic DNA extraction from the blood cell samples was performed with the Qiagen DNeasy Blood Extraction Kit. The sample belongs to a study of cytomegalovirus exposure and HLA in healthy donors (TCRdb year 2017). Concerning the study at large: An earlier analysis of approximately 640 of the donors reported roughly 300 Gb of sequence data and 120 million or so unique TCR beta sequences from some 180 million T cells. Approximately 300 gigabases of sequencing data and roughly 81 million unique TCR sequences made up an early release that covered 640 HLA-typed donors. The genetic ancestry cluster associated with self-reported Caucasian donors included around four fifths of the roughly 390 genotyped donors. The aim of the study was to test whether cataloging public T cell receptors could identify signatures of past pathogen exposure. The T cell repertoires of 700 or so subjects were profiled by immunosequencing and related to cytomegalovirus serostatus. A separate validation cohort of approximately 120 different subjects was used in addition to the roughly 700-subject first cohort. To predict cytomegalovirus infection status, the study combined high-throughput TCR immunosequencing, statistical association of individual TCRs with disease status, and machine learning. In a later analysis, previously published TCR beta repertoires from more than 500 donors were re-analyzed and high-resolution HLA genotyping was added so that TCR occurrence patterns could be studied. The later analysis used no new phenotypic data to find candidate immune exposures, relying instead on TCR beta sequences and their occurrence across donors. An earlier analysis of about 620 of the donors applied high-throughput TCR beta sequencing to assess whether each TCR beta V gene segment acted as functional or pseudogenic. Alongside the repertoire data, information on donor age, sex, ethnicity and CMV serostatus was compiled. In a later genetic analysis, genome-wide SNP genotypes for about 65% of the roughly 700 donors were used, and that subset was treated as a discovery cohort. Every discovery cohort repertoire had been produced on one sequencing platform. Class I and class II HLA loci were covered by the typing at four-digit resolution. The number of donors typed differed by locus, with 629-630 for A, B, C, DRB1 and DQB1, 522 for DQA1, approximately 580 for DPA1, and 472 for DPB1. Four or five DR-DQ haplotypes were treated as single units for association and clustering because of strong linkage in the cohort. Across around 400 genotyped donors of the cohort, an average of roughly 250,000 unique TCR beta nucleotide sequences per donor were sequenced, and about a sixth of those sequences were non-productive. The paper's findings and limits, for the study overall: Some IMGT-functional V segments, including TRBV6-2 and TRBV6-3, could not be told apart with the 87-base-pair reads, so those segments were excluded. Assigning TCR associations to individual alleles was difficult when HLA alleles, especially DR and DQ, strongly co-occurred. In a later analysis, most CMV-associated TCR beta chains were found to appear HLA-restricted, with HLA associations seemingly driven largely by CMV exposure. Linkage disequilibrium might explain the correlated functional status among segregating V segments, but an unknown experimental factor could not be excluded. The sequencing pipeline was judged likely to have produced a cluster of highly shared sequence variants as a technical artifact. In a later analysis, over 15,000 TCR beta sequences were associated with specific HLA alleles at a false discovery rate of 0.05. In a later analysis, HLA-associated TCR beta chains were found to be more clonally expanded and to have lower generation probabilities than equally common non-associated chains. According to the authors, the approach could potentially be generalized to other disease states and immunological phenotypes. Because HLA typing was missing for some donors at each locus, association tests included only the typed subset. V-gene and J-gene trimming of TCR beta chains was associated with a missense DCLRE1C variant in a later genetic analysis, and the association was replicated in an independent cohort. This cohort had only TCR beta chains sequenced, and the lack of alpha or paired-chain data limited which features could be detected. Most TCR sequences were observed very rarely across donors, whereas some public TCRs were present in many individuals. Presence/absence analyses assumed roughly uniform sequencing depth across donors, an assumption that may not hold. A later genetic analysis reported fewer N-insertions in productive TCRs among donors in an Asian-associated ancestry cluster than the roughly 700-donor mean. An earlier analysis of approximately 570 of the donors showed that most TCR beta V segments appeared in productive rearrangements either about 90% or about 30% of the time, which broadly matched IMGT annotations. Cytomegalovirus status was reported to be diagnosed by the classifier with high specificity and sensitivity in both the original and validation cohorts. The study listed 164 TCR beta chains as associated with cytomegalovirus. A few of the identified cytomegalovirus-associated TCR beta chains were confirmed in vitro to be specific for cytomegalovirus antigens. A further reported finding was that TCR beta sequences accurately predicted the HLA-A and HLA-B alleles for most subjects in the first cohort. CMV serostatus was the only immune exposure information available for the cohort. According to a later analysis, TCR association rates differed among HLA loci, with DRB1 alleles showing the most associated TCRs and HLA-C alleles showing the fewest. According to a later analysis, parvovirus B19, influenza, CMV and Epstein-Barr virus appeared linked to several top co-occurrence clusters. Because counts were too low, about 15 rarely observed V segments, including chromosome 9 orphons, were left out of the earlier analysis of about 500 of the donors.

The library was prepared using the immunoSEQ multiplex PCR assay. For the multiplex PCR, a mixture combining 60 forward primers for TCR Vbeta segments and 13 reverse primers for TCR Jbeta segments was used. The CDR3 region of rearranged TCR beta genes was amplified from genomic DNA by a multiplex PCR assay. The amplified TCR beta libraries were sequenced on the Illumina HiSeq System as 87-base-pair reads. Under the source paper's analysis protocol: A later analysis counted about 76 million unique TCR beta chains across the 666 repertoires, and some 11 million of these chains were shared by at least two donors. Raw reads were error-corrected and collapsed into unique sequences by a nearest-neighbor algorithm in which closely related sequences were merged to remove PCR and sequencing errors. CDR3 sequences were aligned to IMGT reference sequences to assign V, D and J gene segments. For a sequence to be retained, at least a six-nucleotide match to both a V gene segment and a J gene segment was required. Rearrangements were classified as productive when the CDR3 lacked stop codons and remained in frame with V and J, and all other rearrangements were classified as non-productive. CDR3 was defined according to IMGT convention as the region running from the second conserved V-encoded cysteine to the conserved J-encoded phenylalanine. The earlier analysis of some 580 of the donors excluded any sequence lacking an unambiguous match to a single V gene segment. In an earlier analysis of approximately 500 of the donors, a V segment was called functional when productive rearrangements were above 56.7%, and segregating when the standard deviation between donors exceeded 5%. A statistical classification framework was built to diagnose cytomegalovirus status from the catalog of TCR beta chain sequences. In a later analysis, TCR nucleotide sequences were compared against IMGT/GENE-DB human TR gene sequences so that V and J genes could be assigned. A later analysis assigned CDR3 sequences and most-parsimonious VDJ recombination scenarios with the TCRdist pipeline. A later analysis defined each TCR beta chain by its CDR3 amino acid sequence plus V-gene family, and excluded reads lacking a unique V-gene family. To address suspected cross-contamination and a sequencing artifact, a later analysis removed roughly 580 highly shared, low-generation-probability nucleotide sequences. A later analysis calculated a clonal expansion index for each public chain from normalized within-repertoire ranks of inferred template counts. In a later analysis, generation probabilities were computed using a VDJ recombination model fitted to out-of-frame rearrangements, and the results were checked against IGoR. In a later analysis, TCR-TCR, TCR-HLA and TCR-CMV co-occurrence was scored with hypergeometric tests, and a repertoire-size bias correction was applied to TCR pairs. False discovery rates were estimated in a later analysis by permuting HLA or CMV assignments 20 times. In a later analysis, co-occurring TCRs were grouped using DBSCAN, with TCRdist sequence similarity added in when clustering inside HLA-allele-positive subsets. For co-occurrence clustering, repertoires with fewer than 30,000 or more than 120,000 public chains were excluded, along with five repertoires with anomalous nucleotide sharing. Not all clones reach the TCRdb copy of this immuneACCESS table, which keeps in-frame sequences only. Checked studies attribute under half of the gap to unresolved V genes and leave the rest unexplained. Clone size and V and J calls were adopted from that table, with D and trimming inferred from the DNA. A total of some 93,000 clones appear in this sample, 82% of them only once. The ten top clones hold approximately 3.8% of the sample.

The CDR3 contains 14 residues, cysteine and phenylalanine counted. Only CDR3 DNA remains: 42 bases, in frame from the first base. The trim is 3 bases for V and 5 bases for J, with a gap of 11 bases between the germline ends. From a lookup of the germline V gene, CDR1 and CDR2 are SGHRS and YFSETQ. Here the chain combines TRBV5-1 and TRBJ1-4; the D gene cannot be named for sure. The sequence derives from a man aged 50 to 59 in good health and CMV-seronegative. The specimen sequenced was PBMCs. This receptor has the CDR3 CASSSLGPNEKLFF. The bases read TGCGCCAGCAGCTCGCTGGGCCCGAATGAAAAACTGTTTTTT.